This TCR beta chain was found in a study of a mutant IDH1 vaccine in newly diagnosed glioma. Background on the study: The initiation of vaccination occurred 4-6 weeks after radiotherapy alone, or with temozolomide cycles.

The V gene's germline CDR1 is SGDLS and CDR2 YYNGEE. CDR3 size: 15 residues. Trimming took 0 bases from V and 3 from J; bases not matched to a gene: 5. Repertoires were generated with immunoSEQ multiplex PCR, while TCRdb's copy carries only in-frame clones and drops some. The repertoire consists of some 56,000 clones, with over 70% occurring once and the leading ten covering 5.3%. As to time point: week 47, end of study. Doses comprised 300 ug of mutant IDH1 20-mer peptide each, plus topical imiquimod. Patients were given eight vaccinations, scheduled in weeks 1, 3, 5, 7, 11, 15, 19 and 23. Note on this clone: The target antigen is unknown.

The V and J genes are TRBV9 and TRBJ1-2; 7 positions match TRBD1. The TCR comes from a man aged 45-65 years with glioma. Sequenced here: PBMCs, sampled from a glioma patient whose treatment included an IDH1 peptide vaccine. CDR3 sequence: CASSVGGGGDYGYTF. The DNA for the CDR3 is TGTGCCAGCAGCGTAGGTGGAGGGGGCGACTATGGCTACACCTTC.